This paragraph reports one T cell receptor (beta chain). These data are taken from a study of CDR3 diversity in severe acne. Germline lookup yields CDR1 MNHNS and CDR2 SASEGT. V lost 5 bases, J lost 4 bases, and 9 bases stayed unmatched. This CDR3 is built from 15 residues. MiXCR was run by TCRdb on the PCR reads, yielding one entry per CDR3 protein. The sample comprises approximately 77,000 distinct CDR3 sequences, under 55% of which are singletons, and roughly 11% rests with the top ten. The chain joins TRBV6-1 to TRBJ2-5, with 8 bases that match TRBD1. This TCR came from a male donor with severe acne vulgaris. The sequenced sample consisted of blood. The CDR3, as DNA: TGTGCCAGCAGTTCGGTCAGGGGGCATCGAGAGACCCAGTACTTC. Translating it yields CASSSVRGHRETQYF.